This T cell receptor (beta chain) derives from a study of T cells after yellow fever vaccination (dated by TCRdb to the late 2010s). About the full investigation: The SMART-Seq v4 Ultra Low Input RNA kit was used to prepare libraries from fractions with low cell numbers. To track T-cell clones before and after primary and booster YFV17D yellow fever vaccination, bulk TCR alpha and beta repertoires were sequenced longitudinally. The cohort comprised two healthy male donors, one aged 18 to 30 and one aged 30 to 40 years. Bulk PBMC replicates and cell subsets were isolated from blood drawn at multiple timepoints before and after both primary and secondary immunization.

The sample's treatment or condition label, in plain terms: live attenuated yellow fever vaccine strain. PBMCs were isolated from peripheral blood using a standard Ficoll-Paque protocol. CD4 and CD8 T-cell fractions were isolated with Dynabeads CD4 and CD8 positive selection kits. TriZol was used to extract RNA from bulk PBMCs, CD4 and CD8 fractions, and dextramer-positive and dextramer-negative fractions. Per the germline V gene, SGHTA is the CDR1 and FQGTGA is the CDR2. From the cysteine through the phenylalanine, the CDR3 covers 14 amino acids. Of all the DNA, just the CDR3 is kept, 42 bases in frame from base 1. V loses 5 bases of germline sequence and J loses 1 base, and the interval between the two ends is 11 bases. The data were produced on an Illumina NovaSeq 6000. TCR cDNA was synthesized by 5'RACE template switching, which introduced a universal primer site and unique molecular identifiers. Priming of cDNA synthesis was performed from both the TCR alpha and TCR beta constant segments. Two PCR steps were used to amplify libraries, with sample barcodes and sequencing adapters being added in the second step. Sequencing of the libraries was done on either Illumina HiSeq 2500 (2x100 bp) or NovaSeq (2x150 bp). Concerning the study's data processing: MIGEC was used to demultiplex reads and collapse the reads into UMI consensus sequences, and MiXCR was used for V(D)J alignment. Vaccine-responding clonotypes were defined with edgeR using replicate PBMC samples, requiring FDR below 0.01 and a log2 fold change above 5 up to day 15. CD4 or CD8 identity was assigned to each bulk clonotype according to whether the clonotype was present at higher abundance in the sequenced CD4 repertoire or the sequenced CD8 repertoire. Using fastp trimming at Q25 and MiXCR clonotype assembly, TCRdb reanalyzed the public sequencing data and kept in-frame beta chains. A single entry per CDR3 protein holds the most common genes and DNA from its merged rows. TCRdb, rather than the study authors, made the V and J calls. Recorded for this sample are 120,000 or so distinct CDR3 sequences; roughly 9% of them occurred a single time. The ten largest clones take up 30% to 50% of the sample.

This clonotype came up a few times. The clone's antigen remains unknown. One base away there is no much larger clone; base qualities are not given. The full study reports these points: Computational filtering was needed because FACS-sorted repertoires could contain abundant contaminating clonotypes from the bulk population. Because the study included only a couple of donors, the extent to which the findings can be generalized is limited. A small share of clonotypes occurred in both CD4 and CD8 compartments, likely arising from convergent recombination. After the booster, most of the clones that had expanded following primary vaccination were detected again (roughly 97% of CD4 and 85% to 90% of CD8), which suggests that memory was broadly maintained. The secondary T-cell response was found to be weaker but faster than the primary response, with a peak reached on day 5 rather than on day 15.

The sequence was collected from a man aged 18 to 30 who received the YFV17D yellow fever vaccine. The rearranged chain carries TRBV7-3 and TRBJ2-5, with the D gene too uncertain to name. The specimen comprised CD8+ T cells sorted from PBMCs, sampled on the day of the yellow fever booster vaccination. CDR3 sequence: CASSTSVSQETQYF. The DNA reads as follows: TGTGCCAGCAGCACCAGCGTTTCCCAAGAGACCCAGTACTTC.